This TCR beta chain was recorded in a study of blood T cell repertoires in COVID-19. Looking at the study overall: Whether acute or convalescent, the COVID-19 samples came from the United States, Italy and Spain. T cells, B-cell-depleted T cells, or PBMCs supplied cDNA or gDNA.

As processed by the authors: Researchers report that nucleated cell counts were estimated from reference gene primer amplification. Sequencing was performed with immunoSEQ multiplex PCR; in TCRdb, only in-frame clones are kept and a portion is missing. Clone size and V and J calls were adopted from that table, with D and trimming inferred from the DNA. Of 470,000 or so clones detected, approximately 83% appear once; the ten largest clones hold roughly 3.2%. V trimming: 3 bases; J trimming: 3 bases; junction bases outside the gene matches: 0. Per the germline V gene, CDR1 is SGHNT and CDR2 is YYREEE (reference sequence). The length of the CDR3 is 15 residues.

The chain joins TRBV5-4 to TRBJ2-2, with 12 bases aligning to TRBD2. This TCR was recovered from a human donor in a cohort sampled during active COVID-19. Sequencing used peripheral blood. DNA of the CDR3: TGTGCCAGCAGCTCTAGCGGGAGGGACACCGGGGAGCTGTTTTTT. It codes for CASSSSGRDTGELFF. Using reference TRBV5-4 and TRBJ2-2 for the parts outside the CDR3, the full variable domain is ETGVTQSPTHLIKTRGQQVTLRCSSQSGHNTVSWYQQALGQGPQFIFQYYREEENGRGNFPPRFSGLQFPNYSSELNVNALELDDSALYLCASSSSGRDTGELFFGEGSRLTVL.